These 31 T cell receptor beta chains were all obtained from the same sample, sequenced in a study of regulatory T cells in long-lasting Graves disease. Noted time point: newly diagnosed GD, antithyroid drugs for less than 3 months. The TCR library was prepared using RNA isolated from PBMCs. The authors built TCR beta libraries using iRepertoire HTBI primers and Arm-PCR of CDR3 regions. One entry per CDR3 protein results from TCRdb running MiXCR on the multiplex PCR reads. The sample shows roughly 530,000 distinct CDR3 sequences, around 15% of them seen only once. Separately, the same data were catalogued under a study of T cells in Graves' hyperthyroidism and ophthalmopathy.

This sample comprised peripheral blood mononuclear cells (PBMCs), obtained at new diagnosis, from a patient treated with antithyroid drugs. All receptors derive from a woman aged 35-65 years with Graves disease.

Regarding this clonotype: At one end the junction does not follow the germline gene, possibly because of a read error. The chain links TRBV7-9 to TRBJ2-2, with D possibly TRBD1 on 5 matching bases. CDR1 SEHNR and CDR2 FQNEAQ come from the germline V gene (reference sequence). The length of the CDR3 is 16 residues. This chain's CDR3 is CASSLTAWVVTGELFF. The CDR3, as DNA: TGCGCCAGCAGCCTGACAGCCTGGGTTGTCACCGGGGAGCTGTTTTTT.

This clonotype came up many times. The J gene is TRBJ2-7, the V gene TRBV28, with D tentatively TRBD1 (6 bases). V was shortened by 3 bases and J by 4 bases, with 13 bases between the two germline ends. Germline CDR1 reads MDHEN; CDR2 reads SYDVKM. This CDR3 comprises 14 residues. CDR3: CASSFDRLFYEQYF. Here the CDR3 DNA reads TGTGCCAGCAGTTTCGACAGGTTGTTTTACGAGCAGTACTTC.

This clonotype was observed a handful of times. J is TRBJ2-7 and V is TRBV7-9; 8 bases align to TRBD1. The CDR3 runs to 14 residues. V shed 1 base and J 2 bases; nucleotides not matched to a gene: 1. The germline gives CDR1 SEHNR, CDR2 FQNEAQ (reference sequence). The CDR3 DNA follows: TGTGCCAGCAGCTTAGAGGGACAGGCCTACGAGCAGTACTTC. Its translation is CASSLEGQAYEQYF.

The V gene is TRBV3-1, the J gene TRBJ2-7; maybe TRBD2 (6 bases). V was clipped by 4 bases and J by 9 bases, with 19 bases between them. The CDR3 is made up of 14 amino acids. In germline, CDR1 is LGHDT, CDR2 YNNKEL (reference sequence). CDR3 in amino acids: CASSPRGGAGGQYF. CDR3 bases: TGTGCCAGCAGCCCCCGGGGAGGTGCCGGTGGGCAGTACTTC.

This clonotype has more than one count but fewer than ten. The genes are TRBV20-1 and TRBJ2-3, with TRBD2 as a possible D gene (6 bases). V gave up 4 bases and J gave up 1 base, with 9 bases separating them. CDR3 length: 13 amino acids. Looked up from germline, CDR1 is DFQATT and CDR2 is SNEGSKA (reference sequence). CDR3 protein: CSATPGGTDTQYF. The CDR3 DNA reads TGCAGTGCTACCCCGGGGGGCACAGATACGCAGTATTTT.

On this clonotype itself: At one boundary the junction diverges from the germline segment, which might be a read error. Here the CDR3 reads CVSTLNTEAFF. The CDR3 coding sequence is TGTGTCAGCACCCTGAACACCGAAGCTTTCTTT. The chain is built from TRBV7-9 and TRBJ1-1, with D hard to call. Germline CDR1 is SEHNR and CDR2 is FQNEAQ (reference sequence). The CDR3 runs to 11 residues.

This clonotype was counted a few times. CDR3 in amino acids: CASSQEGFRETQYF. DNA of the CDR3: TGCGCCAGCAGCCAAGAGGGGTTTCGAGAGACCCAGTACTTC. J is TRBJ2-5 and V is TRBV4-1, with D uncertain. Trimming removed 0 bases from V and 4 bases from J, with 9 bases in between. The germline gives CDR1 MGHRA, CDR2 YSYEKL. The CDR3 is 14 amino acids.

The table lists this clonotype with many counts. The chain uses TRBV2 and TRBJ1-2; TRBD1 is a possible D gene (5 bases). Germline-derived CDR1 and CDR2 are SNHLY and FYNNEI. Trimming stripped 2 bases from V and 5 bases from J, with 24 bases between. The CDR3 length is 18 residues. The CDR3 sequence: CASSEFSAQEGLRYGYTF. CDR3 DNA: TGTGCCAGCAGTGAATTCTCCGCTCAGGAGGGGCTTAGGTATGGCTACACCTTC.

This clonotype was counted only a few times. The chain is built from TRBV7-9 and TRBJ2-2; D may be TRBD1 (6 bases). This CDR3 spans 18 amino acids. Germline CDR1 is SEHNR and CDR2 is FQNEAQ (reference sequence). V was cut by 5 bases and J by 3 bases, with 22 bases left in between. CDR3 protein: CASSRPASGVGDTGELFF. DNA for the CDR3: TGTGCCAGCAGCCGTCCGGCCTCAGGGGTAGGGGACACCGGGGAGCTGTTTTTT.

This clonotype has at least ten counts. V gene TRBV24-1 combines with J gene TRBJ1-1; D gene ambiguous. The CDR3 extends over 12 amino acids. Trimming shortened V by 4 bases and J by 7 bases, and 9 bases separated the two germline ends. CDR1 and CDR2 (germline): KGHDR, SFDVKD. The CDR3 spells CATSDRGIEAFF. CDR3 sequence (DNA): TGTGCCACCAGTGACCGCGGGATTGAAGCTTTCTTT.

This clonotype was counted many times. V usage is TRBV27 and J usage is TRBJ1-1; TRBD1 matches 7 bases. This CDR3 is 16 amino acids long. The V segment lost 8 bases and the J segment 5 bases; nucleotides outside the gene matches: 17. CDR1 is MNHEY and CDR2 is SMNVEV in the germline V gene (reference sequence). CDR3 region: CASRPRTGPDWTEAFF. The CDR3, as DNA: TGTGCCAGCCGACCTCGGACAGGCCCGGATTGGACTGAAGCTTTCTTT.

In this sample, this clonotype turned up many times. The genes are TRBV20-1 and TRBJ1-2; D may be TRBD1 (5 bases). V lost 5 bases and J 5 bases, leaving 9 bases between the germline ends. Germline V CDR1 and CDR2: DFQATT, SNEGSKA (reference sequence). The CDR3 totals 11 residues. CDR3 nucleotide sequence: TGCAGTGCTCTCAGGGTGTATGGCTACACCTTC. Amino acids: CSALRVYGYTF.

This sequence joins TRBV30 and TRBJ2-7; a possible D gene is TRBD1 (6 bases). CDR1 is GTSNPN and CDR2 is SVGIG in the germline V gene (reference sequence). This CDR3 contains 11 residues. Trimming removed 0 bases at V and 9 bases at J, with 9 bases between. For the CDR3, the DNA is TGTGCCTGGAGTGTACAGGGCGCGCAGTACTTC. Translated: CAWSVQGAQYF.

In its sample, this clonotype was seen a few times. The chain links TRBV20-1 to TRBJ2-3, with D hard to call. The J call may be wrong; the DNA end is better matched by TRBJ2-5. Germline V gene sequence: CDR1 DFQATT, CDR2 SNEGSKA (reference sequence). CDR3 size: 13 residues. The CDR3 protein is CSARGEAGETQYF. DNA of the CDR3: TGCAGTGCTAGAGGGGAAGCTGGTGAGACCCAGTACTTC.

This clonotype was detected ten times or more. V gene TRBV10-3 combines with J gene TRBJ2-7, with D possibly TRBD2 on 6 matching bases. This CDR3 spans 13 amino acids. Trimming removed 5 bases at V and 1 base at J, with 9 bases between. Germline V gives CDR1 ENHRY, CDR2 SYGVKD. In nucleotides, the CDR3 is TGTGCCATCAGTAGGGACTCGTCCTACGAGCAGTACTTC. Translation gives CAISRDSSYEQYF.

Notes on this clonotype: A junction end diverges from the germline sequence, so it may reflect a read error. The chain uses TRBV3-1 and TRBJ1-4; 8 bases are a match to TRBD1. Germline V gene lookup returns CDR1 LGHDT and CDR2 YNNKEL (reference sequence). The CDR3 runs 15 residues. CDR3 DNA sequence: TGTGCCAGCAGCCTTCAGACAGGGGAAGGTGAGAAACTGCTTTTT. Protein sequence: CASSLQTGEGEKLLF.

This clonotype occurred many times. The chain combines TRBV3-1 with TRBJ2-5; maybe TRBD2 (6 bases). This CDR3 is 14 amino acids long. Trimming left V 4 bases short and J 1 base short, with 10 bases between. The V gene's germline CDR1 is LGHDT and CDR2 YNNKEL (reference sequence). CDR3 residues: CASSRRDFQETQYF. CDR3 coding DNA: TGTGCCAGCAGCCGGCGGGACTTCCAAGAGACCCAGTACTTC.

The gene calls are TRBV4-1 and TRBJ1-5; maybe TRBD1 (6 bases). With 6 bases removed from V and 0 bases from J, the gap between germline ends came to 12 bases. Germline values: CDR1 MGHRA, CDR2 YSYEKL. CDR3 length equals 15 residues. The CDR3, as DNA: TGCGCCAGCAGACGGGGGCCCGTTAGCAATCAGCCCCAGCATTTT. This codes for CASRRGPVSNQPQHF.

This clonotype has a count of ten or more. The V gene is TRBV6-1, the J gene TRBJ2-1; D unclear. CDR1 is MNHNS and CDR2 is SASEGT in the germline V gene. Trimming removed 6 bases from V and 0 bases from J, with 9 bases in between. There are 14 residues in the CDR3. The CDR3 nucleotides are TGTGCCAGCAGGGGCGACCACTCCTACAATGAGCAGTTCTTC. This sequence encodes CASRGDHSYNEQFF.

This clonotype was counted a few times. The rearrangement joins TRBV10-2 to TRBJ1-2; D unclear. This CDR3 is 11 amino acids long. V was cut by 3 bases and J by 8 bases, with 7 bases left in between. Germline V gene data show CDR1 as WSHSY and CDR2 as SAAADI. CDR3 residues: CASSDSSGYTF. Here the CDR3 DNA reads TGCGCCAGCAGTGACTCGAGCGGCTACACCTTC.

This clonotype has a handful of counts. The chain's CDR3 is CSAAWTSGTYEQYF. In nucleotides, the CDR3 is TGCAGTGCTGCTTGGACCTCGGGCACCTACGAGCAGTACTTC. The rearrangement uses TRBV20-1 and TRBJ2-7; no definite D call. The CDR3 contains 14 residues. Looked up from germline, CDR1 is DFQATT and CDR2 is SNEGSKA (reference sequence). V was shortened by 5 bases and J by 2 bases, with 16 bases between the two germline ends.

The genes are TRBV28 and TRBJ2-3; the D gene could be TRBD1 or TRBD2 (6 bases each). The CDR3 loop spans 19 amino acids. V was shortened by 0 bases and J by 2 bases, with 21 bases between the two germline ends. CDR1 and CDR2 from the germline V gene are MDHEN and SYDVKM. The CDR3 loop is CASSLWGLGGGAVTDTQYF. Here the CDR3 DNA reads TGTGCCAGCAGTTTATGGGGGCTCGGGGGCGGAGCGGTCACAGATACGCAGTATTTT. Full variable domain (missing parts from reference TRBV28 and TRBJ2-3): DVKVTQSSRYLVKRTGEKVFLECVQDMDHENMFWYRQDPGLGLRLIYFSYDVKMKEKGDIPEGYSVSREKKERFSLILESASTNQTSMYLCASSLWGLGGGAVTDTQYFGPGTRLTVL.

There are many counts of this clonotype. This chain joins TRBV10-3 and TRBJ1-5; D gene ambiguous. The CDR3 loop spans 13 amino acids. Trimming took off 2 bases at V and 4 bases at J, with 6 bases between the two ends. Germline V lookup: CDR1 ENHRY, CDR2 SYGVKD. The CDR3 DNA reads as TGTGCCATCAGTGAGAACCAGAATCAGCCCCAGCATTTT. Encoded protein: CAISENQNQPQHF.

The CDR3 DNA follows: TGTGCCAGCAGCGCCCCCGGGGACAGTTTCTCTGGAAACACCATATATTTT. Its translation is CASSAPGDSFSGNTIYF. The rearrangement links TRBV9 to TRBJ1-3, with TRBD1 identical over 7 bases. CDR3 length: 17 amino acids. The germline V gene encodes CDR1 SGDLS and CDR2 YYNGEE. J was trimmed by 0 bases and V by 3 bases; bases with no gene match: 9.

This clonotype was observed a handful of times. CDR3 DNA: TGTGCCAGCAGTGGGACAGGGGATAGCTATGGCTACACCTTC. Amino acid sequence: CASSGTGDSYGYTF. This sequence joins TRBV12-3 or TRBV12-4 and TRBJ1-2, with 10 positions matching TRBD1. The CDR3 has 14 amino acids. With V trimmed by 5 bases and J by 4 bases, 4 bases remained unmatched.

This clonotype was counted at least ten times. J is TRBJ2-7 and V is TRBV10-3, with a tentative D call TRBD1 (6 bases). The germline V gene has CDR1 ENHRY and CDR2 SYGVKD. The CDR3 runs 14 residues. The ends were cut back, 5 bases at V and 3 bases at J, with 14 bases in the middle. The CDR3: CAISQTGHDYEQYF. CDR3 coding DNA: TGTGCCATCAGTCAGACGGGACACGACTACGAGCAGTACTTC.

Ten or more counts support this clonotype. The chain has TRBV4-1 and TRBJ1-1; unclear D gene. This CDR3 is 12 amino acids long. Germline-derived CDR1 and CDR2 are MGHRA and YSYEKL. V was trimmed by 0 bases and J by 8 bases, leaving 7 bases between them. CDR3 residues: CASSQDAVEAFF. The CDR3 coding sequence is TGCGCCAGCAGCCAAGATGCGGTAGAAGCTTTCTTT.

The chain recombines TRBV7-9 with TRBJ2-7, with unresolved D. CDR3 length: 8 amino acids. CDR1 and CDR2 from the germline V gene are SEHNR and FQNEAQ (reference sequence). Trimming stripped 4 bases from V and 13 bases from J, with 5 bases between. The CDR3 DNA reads TGTGCCAGCAGCTGGGATTACTTC. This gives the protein CASSWDYF.

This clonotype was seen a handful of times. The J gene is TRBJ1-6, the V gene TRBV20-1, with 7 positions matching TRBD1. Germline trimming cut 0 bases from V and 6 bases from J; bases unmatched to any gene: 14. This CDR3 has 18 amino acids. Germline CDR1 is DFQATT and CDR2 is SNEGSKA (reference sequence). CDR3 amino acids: CSARDWETGNRANSPLHF. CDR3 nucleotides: TGCAGTGCTAGAGATTGGGAGACAGGGAATCGGGCTAATTCACCCCTCCACTTT.

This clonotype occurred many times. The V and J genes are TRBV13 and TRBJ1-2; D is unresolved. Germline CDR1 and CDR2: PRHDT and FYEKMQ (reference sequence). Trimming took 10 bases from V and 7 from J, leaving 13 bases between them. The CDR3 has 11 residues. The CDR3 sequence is CATSWEAGYTF. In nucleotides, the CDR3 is TGTGCCACCTCATGGGAGGCTGGCTACACCTTC.

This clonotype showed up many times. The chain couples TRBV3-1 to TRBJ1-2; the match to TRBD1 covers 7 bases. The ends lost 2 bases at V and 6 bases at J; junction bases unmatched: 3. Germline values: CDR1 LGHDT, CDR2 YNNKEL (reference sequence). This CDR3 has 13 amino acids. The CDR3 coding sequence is TGTGCCAGCAGCCAATCAACAGGGGATGGCTACACCTTC. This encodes CASSQSTGDGYTF.